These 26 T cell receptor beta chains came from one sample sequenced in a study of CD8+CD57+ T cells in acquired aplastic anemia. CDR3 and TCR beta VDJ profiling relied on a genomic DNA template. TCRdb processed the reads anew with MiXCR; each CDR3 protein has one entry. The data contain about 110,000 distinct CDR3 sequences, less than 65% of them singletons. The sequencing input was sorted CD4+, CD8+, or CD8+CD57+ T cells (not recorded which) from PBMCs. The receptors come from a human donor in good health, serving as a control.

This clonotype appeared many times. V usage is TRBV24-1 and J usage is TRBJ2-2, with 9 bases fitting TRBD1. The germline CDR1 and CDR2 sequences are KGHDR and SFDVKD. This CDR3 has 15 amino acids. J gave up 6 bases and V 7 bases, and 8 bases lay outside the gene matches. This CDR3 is CATRAGTGKAGELFF. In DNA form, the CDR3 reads TGTGCCACCAGGGCCGGGACAGGGAAAGCCGGGGAGCTGTTTTTT.

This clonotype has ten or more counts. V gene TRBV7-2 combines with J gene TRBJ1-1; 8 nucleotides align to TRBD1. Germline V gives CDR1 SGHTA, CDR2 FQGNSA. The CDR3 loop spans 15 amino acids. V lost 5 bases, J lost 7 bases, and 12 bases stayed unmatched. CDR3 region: CASSPWGGQVDEAFF. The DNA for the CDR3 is TGTGCCAGCAGCCCCTGGGGGGGACAGGTAGATGAAGCTTTCTTT. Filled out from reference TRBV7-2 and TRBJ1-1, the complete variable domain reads GAGVSQSPSNKVTEKGKDVELRCDPISGHTALYWYRQSLGQGLEFLIYFQGNSAPDKSGLPSDRFSAERTGGSVSTLTIQRTQQEDSAVYLCASSPWGGQVDEAFFGQGTRLTVV.

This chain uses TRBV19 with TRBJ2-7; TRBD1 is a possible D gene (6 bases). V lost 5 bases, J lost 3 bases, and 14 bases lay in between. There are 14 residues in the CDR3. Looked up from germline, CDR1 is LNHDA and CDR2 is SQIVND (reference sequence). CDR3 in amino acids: CASSGRQVIYEQYF. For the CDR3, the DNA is TGTGCCAGTAGTGGACGACAGGTAATCTACGAGCAGTACTTC.

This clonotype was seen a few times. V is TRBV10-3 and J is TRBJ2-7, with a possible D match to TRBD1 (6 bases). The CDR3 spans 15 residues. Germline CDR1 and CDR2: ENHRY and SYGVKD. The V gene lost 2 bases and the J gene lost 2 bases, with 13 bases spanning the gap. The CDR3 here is CAISEVGTQTYEQYV. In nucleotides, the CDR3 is TGTGCCATCAGTGAGGTGGGGACACAAACCTACGAGCAGTACGTC.

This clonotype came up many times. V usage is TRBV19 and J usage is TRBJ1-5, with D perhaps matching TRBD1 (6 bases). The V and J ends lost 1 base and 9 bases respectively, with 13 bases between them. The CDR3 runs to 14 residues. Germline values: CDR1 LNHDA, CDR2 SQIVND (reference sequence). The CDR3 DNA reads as TGTGCCAGTAGTATAGTAGGGGGGACGGGGCCCCAGCATTTT. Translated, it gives CASSIVGGTGPQHF.

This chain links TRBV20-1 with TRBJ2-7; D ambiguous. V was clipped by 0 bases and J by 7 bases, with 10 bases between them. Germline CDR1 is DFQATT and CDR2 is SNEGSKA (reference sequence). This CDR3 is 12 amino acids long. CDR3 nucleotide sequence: TGCAGTGCTAGAGAGCGTGGTTGGGAGCAGTACTTC. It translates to CSARERGWEQYF.

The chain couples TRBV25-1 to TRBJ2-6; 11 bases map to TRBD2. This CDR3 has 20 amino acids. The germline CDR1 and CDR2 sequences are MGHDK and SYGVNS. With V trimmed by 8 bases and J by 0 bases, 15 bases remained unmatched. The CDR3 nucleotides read TGTGCCAGCCCCCGAAATCGACTAGCGGGGTTCTACTCTGGGGCCAACGTCCTGACTTTC. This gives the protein CASPRNRLAGFYSGANVLTF.

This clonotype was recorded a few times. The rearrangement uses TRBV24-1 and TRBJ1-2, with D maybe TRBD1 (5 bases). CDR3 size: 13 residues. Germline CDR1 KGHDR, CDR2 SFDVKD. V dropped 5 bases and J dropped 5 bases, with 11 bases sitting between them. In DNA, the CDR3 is TGTGCCACCAGTGGGGCAGGGTGGTATGGCTACACCTTC. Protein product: CATSGAGWYGYTF.

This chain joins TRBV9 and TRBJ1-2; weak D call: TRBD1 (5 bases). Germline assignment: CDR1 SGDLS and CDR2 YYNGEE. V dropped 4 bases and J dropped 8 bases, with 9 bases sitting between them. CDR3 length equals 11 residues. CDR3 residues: CASSLDRGYTF. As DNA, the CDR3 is TGTGCCAGCAGCTTAGACAGAGGCTACACCTTC.

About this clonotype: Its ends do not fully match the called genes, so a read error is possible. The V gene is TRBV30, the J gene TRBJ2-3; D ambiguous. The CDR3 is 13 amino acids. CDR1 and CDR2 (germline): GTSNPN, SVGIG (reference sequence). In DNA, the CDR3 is TGCGCCTGGAGTCTGGGAAGCATAGATACGCAGTATTTT. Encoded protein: CAWSLGSIDTQYF.

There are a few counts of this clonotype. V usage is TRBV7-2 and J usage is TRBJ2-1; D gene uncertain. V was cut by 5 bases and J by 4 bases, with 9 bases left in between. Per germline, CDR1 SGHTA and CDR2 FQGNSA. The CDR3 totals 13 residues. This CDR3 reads CASSPDLYNEQFF. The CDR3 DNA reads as TGTGCCAGCAGCCCGGATCTATACAATGAGCAGTTCTTC.

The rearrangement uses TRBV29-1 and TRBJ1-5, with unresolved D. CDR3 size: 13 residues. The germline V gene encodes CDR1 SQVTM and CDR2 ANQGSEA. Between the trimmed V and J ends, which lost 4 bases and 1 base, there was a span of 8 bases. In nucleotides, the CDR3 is TGCAGCGTTGGTTGGGGAAGCAATCAGCCCCAGCATTTT. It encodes CSVGWGSNQPQHF. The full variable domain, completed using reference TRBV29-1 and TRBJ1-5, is SAVISQKPSRDICQRGTSLTIQCQVDSQVTMMFWYRQQPGQSLTLIATANQGSEATYESGFVIDKFPISRPNLTFSTLTVSNMSPEDSSIYLCSVGWGSNQPQHFGDGTRLSIL.

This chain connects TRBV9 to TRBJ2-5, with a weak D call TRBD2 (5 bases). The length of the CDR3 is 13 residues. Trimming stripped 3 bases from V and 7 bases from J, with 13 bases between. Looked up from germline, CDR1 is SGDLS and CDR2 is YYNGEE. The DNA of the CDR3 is TGTGCCAGCAGCGCGCGACCGGCGGGGACCCAGTACTTC. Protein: CASSARPAGTQYF.

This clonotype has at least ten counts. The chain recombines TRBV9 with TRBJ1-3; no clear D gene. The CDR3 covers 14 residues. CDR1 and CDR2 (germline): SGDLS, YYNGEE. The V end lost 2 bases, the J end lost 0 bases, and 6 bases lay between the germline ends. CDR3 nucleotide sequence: TGTGCCAGCAGCGTTTCGGACTCTGGAAACACCATATATTTT. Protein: CASSVSDSGNTIYF. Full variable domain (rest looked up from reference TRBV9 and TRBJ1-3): DSGVTQTPKHLITATGQRVTLRCSPRSGDLSVYWYQQSLDQGLQFLIQYYNGEERAKGNILERFSAQQFPDLHSELNLSSLELGDSALYFCASSVSDSGNTIYFGEGSWLTVV.

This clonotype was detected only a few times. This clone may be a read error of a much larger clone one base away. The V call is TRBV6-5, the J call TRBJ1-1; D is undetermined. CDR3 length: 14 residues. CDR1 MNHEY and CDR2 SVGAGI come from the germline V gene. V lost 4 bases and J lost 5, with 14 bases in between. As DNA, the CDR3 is TGTGCCAGCAGTTCAGGACGATACATGACTGAAGCTTTCTTT. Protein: CASSSGRYMTEAFF.

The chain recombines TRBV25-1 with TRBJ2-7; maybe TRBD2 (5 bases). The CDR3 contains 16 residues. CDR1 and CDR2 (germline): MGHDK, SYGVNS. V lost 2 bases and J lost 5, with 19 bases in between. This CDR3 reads CASSEIGGVLRNEQYF. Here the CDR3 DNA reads TGTGCCAGCAGTGAAATTGGAGGAGTCCTAAGGAACGAGCAGTACTTC.

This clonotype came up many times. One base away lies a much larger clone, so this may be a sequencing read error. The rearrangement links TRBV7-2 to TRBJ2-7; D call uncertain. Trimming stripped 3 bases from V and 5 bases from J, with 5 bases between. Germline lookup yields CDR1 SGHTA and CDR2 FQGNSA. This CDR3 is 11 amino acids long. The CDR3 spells CASSFCNEQYF. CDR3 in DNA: TGTGCCAGCAGCTTTTGCAACGAGCAGTACTTC.

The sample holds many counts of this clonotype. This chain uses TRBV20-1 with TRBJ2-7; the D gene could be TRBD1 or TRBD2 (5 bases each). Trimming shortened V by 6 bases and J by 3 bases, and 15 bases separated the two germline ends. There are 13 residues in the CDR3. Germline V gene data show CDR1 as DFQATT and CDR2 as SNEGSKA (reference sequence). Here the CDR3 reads CSAWGRGNYEQYF. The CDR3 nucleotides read TGCAGTGCCTGGGGCCGGGGAAACTACGAGCAGTACTTC.

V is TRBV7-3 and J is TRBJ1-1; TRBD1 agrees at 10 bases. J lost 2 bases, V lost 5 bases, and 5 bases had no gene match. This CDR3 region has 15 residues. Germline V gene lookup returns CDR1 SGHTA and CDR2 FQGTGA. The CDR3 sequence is CASSPGTGENTEAFF. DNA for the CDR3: TGTGCCAGCAGCCCAGGGACAGGGGAAAACACTGAAGCTTTCTTT. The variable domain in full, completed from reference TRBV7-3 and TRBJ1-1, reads GAGVSQTPSNKVTEKGKYVELRCDPISGHTALYWYRQSLGQGPEFLIYFQGTGAADDSGLPNDRFFAVRPEGSVSTLKIQRTERGDSAVYLCASSPGTGENTEAFFGQGTRLTVV.

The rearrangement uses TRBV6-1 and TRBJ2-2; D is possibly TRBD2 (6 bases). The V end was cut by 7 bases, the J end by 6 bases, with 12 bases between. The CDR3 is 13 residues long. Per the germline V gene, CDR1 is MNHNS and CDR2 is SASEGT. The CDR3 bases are TGTGCCAGCAAGGAGGGCGAAGCCGGGGAGCTGTTTTTT. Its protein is CASKEGEAGELFF.

CDR3: CAIRGVKGGDIQYF. In DNA, the CDR3 is TGTGCCATCAGGGGGGTAAAAGGAGGGGACATTCAGTACTTC. The chain joins TRBV10-3 to TRBJ2-4, with a possible D match to TRBD2 (6 bases). Germline values: CDR1 ENHRY, CDR2 SYGVKD. CDR3 length: 14 amino acids. V lost 6 bases, J lost 8 bases, and 17 bases lay in between.

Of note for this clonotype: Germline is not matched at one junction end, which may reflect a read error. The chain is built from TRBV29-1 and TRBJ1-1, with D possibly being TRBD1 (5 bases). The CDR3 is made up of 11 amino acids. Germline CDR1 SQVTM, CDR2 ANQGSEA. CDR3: CSVGRGPRWIF. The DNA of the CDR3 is TGCAGCGTTGGTAGGGGCCCCCGGTGGATCTTT. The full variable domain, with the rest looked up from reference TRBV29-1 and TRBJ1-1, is SAVISQKPSRDICQRGTSLTIQCQVDSQVTMMFWYRQQPGQSLTLIATANQGSEATYESGFVIDKFPISRPNLTFSTLTVSNMSPEDSSIYLCSVGRGPRWIFGQGTRLTVV.

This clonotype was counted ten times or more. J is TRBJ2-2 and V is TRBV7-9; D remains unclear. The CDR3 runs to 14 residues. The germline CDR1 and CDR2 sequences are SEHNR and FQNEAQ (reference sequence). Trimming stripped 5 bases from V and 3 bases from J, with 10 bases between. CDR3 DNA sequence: TGTGCCAGCAGCGCCAGGTTCGACACCGGGGAGCTGTTTTTT. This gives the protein CASSARFDTGELFF.

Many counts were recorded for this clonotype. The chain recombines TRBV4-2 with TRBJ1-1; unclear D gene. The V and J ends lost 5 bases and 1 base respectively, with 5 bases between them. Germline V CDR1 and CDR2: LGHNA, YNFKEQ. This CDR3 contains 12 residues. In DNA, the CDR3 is TGTGCCAGCAGCTACTCGAACACTGAAGCTTTCTTT. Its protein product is CASSYSNTEAFF.

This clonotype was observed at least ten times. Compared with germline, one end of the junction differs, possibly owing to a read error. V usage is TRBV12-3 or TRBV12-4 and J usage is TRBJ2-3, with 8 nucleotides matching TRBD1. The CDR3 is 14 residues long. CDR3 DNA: TGTGCCAGCAGTTCCATGGACGGGACAGGTACGCAGTGTTTT. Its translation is CASSSMDGTGTQCF.

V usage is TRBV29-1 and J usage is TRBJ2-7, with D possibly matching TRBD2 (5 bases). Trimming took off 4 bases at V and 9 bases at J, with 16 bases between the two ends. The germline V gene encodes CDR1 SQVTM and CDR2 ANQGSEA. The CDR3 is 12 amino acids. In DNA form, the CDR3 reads TGCAGCGTTGGACGGACTCTCGACGGGCAGTACTTC. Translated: CSVGRTLDGQYF.